This TCR beta chain was recovered during a study of blood T cell repertoires in COVID-19. The wider study: The United States, Italy and Spain supplied acute and convalescent COVID-19 samples. T cells, B-cell-depleted T cells, or PBMCs provided the cDNA or gDNA that served as material.

Per the authors' pipeline: Amplification of reference gene primers provided the estimated nucleated cell counts. Assay: immunoSEQ multiplex PCR; the TCRdb copy retains only in-frame clones and omits some. From that table come the V and J calls and clone size; the DNA was used to work out D and trimming. The sample lists under 300,000 clones; about 80% were seen once. V lost 4 bases and J lost 7; bases outside the gene matches: 9. Germline lookup yields CDR1 SNHLY and CDR2 FYNNEI. CDR3 size: 15 residues. The V gene is TRBV2, the J gene TRBJ1-4, with 7 bases lining up with TRBD1. The clonotype was recovered from a woman older than 75 with acute or convalescent COVID-19. The sequencing input was peripheral blood. The CDR3 coding sequence is TGTGCCAGCAGTGCGACAGACAGGGTTGGTGAAAAACTGTTTTTT. It specifies CASSATDRVGEKLFF. The variable domain in full, completed from reference TRBV2 and TRBJ1-4, reads EPEVTQTPSHQVTQMGQEVILRCVPISNHLYFYWYRQILGQKVEFLVSFYNNEISEKSEIFDDQFSVERPDGSNFTLKIRSTKLEDSAMYFCASSATDRVGEKLFFGSGTQLSVL.